Listed here are 3 T cell receptor beta chains from one sample, sequenced in a study of OX40 agonist ivuxolimab in advanced cancers. The protocol was immunoSEQ multiplex PCR, while the TCRdb copy is restricted to in-frame clones and leaves out a portion. Of approximately 66,000 clones listed, 75% to 90% were seen once; the top ten hold about 0.83%. The sequencing used CD4+ or CD8+ T cells sorted from blood, collected in a trial of the OX40 agonist ivuxolimab. The receptors originated from an adult with an advanced solid tumor such as melanoma, head and neck, liver or kidney cancer.

The chain joins TRBV5-4 to TRBJ2-1, with TRBD2 identical over 9 bases. Germline V CDR1 and CDR2: SGHNT, YYREEE (reference sequence). The CDR3 loop spans 19 amino acids. The ends lost 3 bases at V and 6 bases at J; junction bases unmatched: 19. In nucleotides, the CDR3 is TGTGCCAGCAGCTCTCTGGGGAGACTAGCGGACTTCCGGGCCAATGAGCAGTTCTTC. Its translation: CASSSLGRLADFRANEQFF.

The V call is TRBV6-1, the J call TRBJ2-7; 9 nucleotides match TRBD2. This CDR3 spans 16 amino acids. The J segment lost 3 bases and the V segment lost 0 bases, leaving 6 bases of the junction unmatched. The germline gives CDR1 MNHNS, CDR2 SASEGT. CDR3 amino acids: CASSEARASGVYEQYF. As DNA, the CDR3 is TGTGCCAGCAGTGAAGCTCGGGCTAGCGGGGTCTACGAGCAGTACTTC.

This sequence joins TRBV5-3 and TRBJ1-2; the match to TRBD1 covers 7 bases. TRBV5-3 is an ORF for which the function is uncertain. CDR3 length: 12 amino acids. V lost 4 bases and J lost 8; bases outside the gene matches: 5. The CDR3 spells CARSLQGRGYTF. In DNA form, the CDR3 reads TGTGCCAGAAGCCTACAGGGGAGAGGCTACACCTTC.